The clone carrying this TCR beta chain was recorded a few times. Its antigen remains unidentified. This sample was taken from a study of T cell repertoires in cytomegalovirus infection. Across the study: An indication of both CMV infection and matching HLA type came from public TCR beta signatures.

A single record per CDR3 protein comes from TCRdb applying MiXCR to the reads. This table holds approximately 65,000 distinct CDR3 sequences, around 20% found once. Overall study findings and caveats: Cumulative public TCR beta family frequency identified carriers of CMV plus the relevant HLA. The response measured ex vivo was dominated by TCR beta clonotypes (HLA-C-restricted and CMV-specific).

The input for sequencing was CD8+ T cells from cultured PBMCs, taken from culture after CMV antigen stimulation. This sequence originates from a human donor in good health (CMV status not recorded). Some clones in this sample may be carry-over from other donors' samples.

CDR3 sequence: CASSLGTIGTDTQYF. The CDR3, as DNA: TGTGCCAGCAGCCTTGGAACAATAGGAACAGATACGCAGTATTTT. V is TRBV6-2 or TRBV6-3 and J is TRBJ2-3; D is uncertain. The CDR3 contains 15 residues. V was cut by 6 bases and J by 3 bases, with 16 bases left in between. The germline CDR1 and CDR2 sequences are MNHEY and SVGEGT.